This is a list of T cell receptor beta chains from one sample in a study of blood T cell repertoires in COVID-19. Clones were sequenced by immunoSEQ multiplex PCR, and TCRdb holds only the in-frame ones, with some missing. The data hold about 240,000 clones, with roughly 79% observed a single time. Sequencing input: peripheral blood. These receptors were taken from a woman of 80 years or more with COVID-19, enrolled during active disease. Both conserved end residues are part of each CDR3. D genes are given only for firm matches. Rows may omit the clone size; those that give it use once, few, many or a size class.

TRBV28	NA	TRBJ2-2	TRBD2	CASPGLAGGMNTGELFF	TGTGCCAGCCCGGGACTAGCGGGAGGAATGAACACCGGGGAGCTGTTTTTT
TRBV28	few	TRBJ1-2	NA	CASSLLEGRVSGYTF	TGTGCCAGCAGTTTATTGGAAGGGAGGGTTAGTGGCTACACCTTC
TRBV11-3	NA	TRBJ2-5	NA	CASSLHPQETQYF	TGTGCCAGCAGCTTACATCCCCAAGAGACCCAGTACTTC
TRBV6-5	NA	TRBJ1-1	NA	CASNQGSPNTEAFF	TGTGCCAGCAACCAGGGGTCCCCGAACACTGAAGCTTTCTTT
TRBV6-5	NA	TRBJ2-7	NA	CASTLTVSYEQYF	TGTGCCAGCACCTTGACAGTTTCCTACGAGCAGTACTTC
TRBV7-2	NA	TRBJ1-3	NA	CASSSRGGSGNTIYF	TGTGCCAGCAGCTCGAGGGGGGGCTCTGGAAACACCATATATTTT
TRBV19	NA	TRBJ2-2	NA	CASSRSDTGELFF	TGTGCCAGTTCGAGATCGGACACCGGGGAGCTGTTTTTT
TRBV7-3	NA	TRBJ2-1	TRBD2	CASSSGTSGMRPQFF	TGTGCCAGCAGCTCCGGGACTAGCGGGATGAGGCCCCAGTTCTTC
TRBV5-1	NA	TRBJ1-1	NA	CASSLQGGVPEAFF	TGCGCCAGCAGCTTGCAAGGGGGTGTTCCTGAAGCTTTCTTT
TRBV5-1	once	TRBJ2-2	TRBD2	CASSSPGLAVTGELFF	TGCGCCAGCAGCTCGCCGGGACTAGCGGTCACCGGGGAGCTGTTTTTT
TRBV19	NA	TRBJ2-4	TRBD1	CASSFTGDIQYF	TGTGCCAGTAGTTTTACAGGGGACATTCAGTACTTC
TRBV11-2	NA	TRBJ1-4	NA	CASSLPGGREKLFF	TGTGCCAGCAGCTTACCCGGGGGTCGGGAAAAACTGTTTTTT
TRBV18	NA	TRBJ1-5	TRBD1	CASSPKTGGGNQPQHF	TGTGCCAGCTCACCAAAGACAGGGGGCGGCAATCAGCCCCAGCATTTT
TRBV2	NA	TRBJ2-5	TRBD2	CASTLGGETQYF	TGTGCCAGCACCCTGGGGGGGGAGACCCAGTACTTC
TRBV6-6	NA	TRBJ1-2	TRBD1	CASRKTGEGEGYTF	TGTGCCAGCAGGAAGACAGGGGAGGGCGAAGGCTACACCTTC